This entry lists 30 T cell receptor beta chains sequenced from one sample in a study of blood T cell repertoires in COVID-19. This table comes from immunoSEQ multiplex PCR, and its TCRdb copy is limited to in-frame clones, with some not included. The sample lists roughly 360,000 clones; roughly four fifths were seen once. The specimen sequenced was PBMCs or T cells enriched from blood (not recorded which). The receptors originated from a woman aged 50 to 60 who had recovered from COVID-19.

V and J are TRBV6-5 and TRBJ2-1; 12 bases are shared with TRBD2. V trimming: 5 bases; J trimming: 7 bases; junction bases outside the gene matches: 6. CDR3 length: 15 amino acids. Germline values: CDR1 MNHEY, CDR2 SVGAGI. This chain's CDR3 is CASSRVGLAGNEQFF. The CDR3 DNA is TGTGCCAGCAGTCGTGTCGGACTAGCGGGAAATGAGCAGTTCTTC.

CDR3 nucleotide sequence: TGTGCCTGGAGTGTACCCGCGGGGCGGTATGGCTACACCTTC. It specifies CAWSVPAGRYGYTF. The chain has TRBV30 and TRBJ1-2; TRBD1 is a possible D gene (5 bases). Looked up from germline, CDR1 is GTSNPN and CDR2 is SVGIG (reference sequence). Trimming removed 0 bases at V and 5 bases at J, with 13 bases between. This CDR3 is 14 amino acids long.

The chain couples TRBV4-2 to TRBJ1-2, with 8 bases matching TRBD1. Trimming cost V 1 base and J 7 bases; bases outside gene matches: 8. CDR1 is LGHNA, CDR2 YNFKEQ, per germline. This CDR3 contains 15 residues. The CDR3 sequence is CASSQVATGVSGYTF. Written as DNA, the CDR3 is TGTGCCAGCAGCCAAGTTGCGACAGGGGTTAGTGGCTACACCTTC.

The chain carries TRBV7-9 and TRBJ1-3; TRBD1 matches at 7 bases. The CDR3 is 15 residues long. Germline CDR1 and CDR2: SEHNR and FQNEAQ (reference sequence). The ends lost 5 bases at V and 3 bases at J; junction bases unmatched: 7. The DNA of the CDR3 is TGTGCCAGCAGCCTAACAGGGGCCCTTGGAAACACCATATATTTT. Translating gives CASSLTGALGNTIYF.

Worth noting for this clone: This specimen includes other DNA sequences encoding the same CDR3. The rearrangement joins TRBV5-1 to TRBJ1-2; 9 positions agree with TRBD1. J lost 8 bases, V lost 2 bases, and 4 bases had no gene match. The V gene's germline CDR1 is SGHRS and CDR2 YFSETQ. The CDR3 is 13 residues long. The chain's CDR3 is CASSLGQGIGYTF. The CDR3 nucleotides read TGCGCCAGCAGCTTAGGACAGGGGATAGGCTACACCTTC.

This chain links TRBV11-3 with TRBJ2-2, with 7 bases that match TRBD1. V was clipped by 6 bases and J by 7 bases; unmatched bases: 20. Germline V lookup: CDR1 SGHNT, CDR2 YENEEA. The CDR3 spans 18 residues. The DNA for the CDR3 is TGTGCCAGCAGTCTAACCTTCGGGACAGCCCCCCGAGGCGGGGAGCTGTTTTTT. It translates to CASSLTFGTAPRGGELFF.

This chain connects TRBV4-1 to TRBJ1-3; no definite D call. Germline values: CDR1 MGHRA, CDR2 YSYEKL. The ends were cut back, 1 base at V and 8 bases at J, with 9 bases in the middle. This CDR3 is built from 13 residues. CDR3 bases: TGCGCCAGCAGCCAAGTTAGGCGGGACACCATATATTTT. As protein: CASSQVRRDTIYF.

The V call is TRBV7-2, the J call TRBJ2-7; 13 nucleotides match TRBD2. The germline gives CDR1 SGHTA, CDR2 FQGNSA. The CDR3 runs to 15 residues. Losses at the gene ends were 7 bases for V and 4 bases for J; bases not matched to a gene: 7. CDR3 sequence reads: CASTRTSGSIYEQYF. The CDR3 DNA is TGTGCCAGCACCCGGACTAGCGGGAGTATTTACGAGCAGTACTTC.

V gene TRBV30 combines with J gene TRBJ1-5; TRBD1 matches at 9 bases. The V gene's germline CDR1 is GTSNPN and CDR2 SVGIG (reference sequence). With V trimmed by 1 base and J by 5 bases, 6 bases remained unmatched. This CDR3 contains 15 residues. This chain's CDR3 is CAWSAEQGADQPQHF. In DNA, the CDR3 is TGTGCCTGGAGTGCAGAACAGGGGGCTGATCAGCCCCAGCATTTT.

This chain uses TRBV7-2 with TRBJ1-5; 9 nucleotides agree with TRBD1. J lost 6 bases, V lost 5 bases, and 5 bases had no gene match. Germline lookup yields CDR1 SGHTA and CDR2 FQGNSA. CDR3 length: 14 amino acids. As DNA, the CDR3 is TGTGCCAGCAGCCTACAGGGGGCGCTTCAGCCCCAGCATTTT. Its translation: CASSLQGALQPQHF.

This clone was recorded once. The chain uses TRBV5-1 and TRBJ1-1; 8 nucleotides line up with TRBD1. Looked up from germline, CDR1 is SGHRS and CDR2 is YFSETQ. The trim removed 4 bases at V and 12 bases at J, leaving 11 bases unmatched. This CDR3 has 13 residues. CDR3: CASSGQGVELTFF. As DNA, the CDR3 is TGCGCCAGCAGCGGACAGGGCGTGGAGTTAACTTTCTTT.

This clone was seen a handful of times. The gene calls are TRBV4-2 and TRBJ1-3; 8 bases match TRBD1. Germline V gene data show CDR1 as LGHNA and CDR2 as YNFKEQ. This CDR3 has 16 residues. V dropped 5 bases and J dropped 0; count of bases not matched to a gene: 6. The CDR3 sequence is CASSSTGVPSGNTIYF. The CDR3 DNA reads as TGTGCCAGCAGCTCGACAGGGGTCCCCTCTGGAAACACCATATATTTT.

V is TRBV7-2 and J is TRBJ2-1, with 7 nucleotides matching TRBD2. Unmatched junction bases numbered 3, after V lost 1 base and J lost 0 bases. Germline V gene data show CDR1 as SGHTA and CDR2 as FQGNSA. The CDR3 has 16 amino acids. The CDR3: CASSLVAGSSYNEQFF. The CDR3 nucleotides read TGTGCCAGCAGCTTAGTAGCGGGTAGCTCCTACAATGAGCAGTTCTTC.

The chain is built from TRBV3-1 (or the pseudogene TRBV3-2) and TRBJ1-2; 7 bases are a match to TRBD1. Germline-derived CDR1 and CDR2 are LGHDT and YNNKEL (reference sequence). The trim removed 2 bases at V and 7 bases at J, leaving 4 bases unmatched. This CDR3 spans 13 amino acids. CDR3 amino acids: CASSQRGGRGYTF. CDR3 nucleotide sequence: TGTGCCAGCAGCCAAAGAGGGGGCCGTGGCTACACCTTC.

V and J are TRBV19 and TRBJ1-1; 9 bases align to TRBD1. The junction had 5 bases not matched to a gene; V was cut back by 5 bases and J by 4 bases. Germline V lookup: CDR1 LNHDA, CDR2 SQIVND (reference sequence). CDR3 length: 14 amino acids. CDR3 nucleotide sequence: TGTGCCAGTAGTTCAACAGGGGGCCGCACTGAAGCTTTCTTT. Translation: CASSSTGGRTEAFF.

A single count supports this clone. The gene calls are TRBV7-2 and TRBJ2-1; 8 bases are shared with TRBD2. CDR1 and CDR2 (germline): SGHTA, FQGNSA. The V gene end was trimmed by 5 bases and the J gene end by 9 bases; junction bases not matched to a gene: 12. CDR3 length: 15 residues. The CDR3 DNA follows: TGTGCCAGCAGCAAAACCGGGACTAGTGGTGGTGAGCAGTTCTTC. It codes for CASSKTGTSGGEQFF.

The rearrangement links TRBV11-3 to TRBJ2-3, with D possibly TRBD1 on 5 matching bases. Germline V gene sequence: CDR1 SGHNT, CDR2 YENEEA. V lost 5 bases, J lost 1 base, and 7 bases lay in between. CDR3 length: 13 residues. This chain's CDR3 is CASSRRGTDTQYF. DNA for the CDR3: TGTGCCAGCAGCCGCAGGGGCACAGATACGCAGTATTTT.

This clone was detected only a few times. This chain joins TRBV27 and TRBJ1-6; D call uncertain. The germline V gene has CDR1 MNHEY and CDR2 SMNVEV (reference sequence). The CDR3 totals 16 residues. With 6 bases removed from V and 0 bases from J, the gap between germline ends came to 12 bases. For the CDR3, the DNA is TGTGCCAGCAGCCCAAGTGGGCCCTCCTATAATTCACCCCTCCACTTT. This codes for CASSPSGPSYNSPLHF.

The V call is TRBV9, the J call TRBJ1-1; D unresolved. The CDR3 runs to 15 residues. Germline assignment: CDR1 SGDLS and CDR2 YYNGEE. V was clipped by 3 bases and J by 3 bases, with 15 bases between them. In nucleotides, the CDR3 is TGTGCCAGCAGCGCACTACCGACCGAGGACACTGAAGCTTTCTTT. It is translated as CASSALPTEDTEAFF.

This sequence joins TRBV29-1 and TRBJ1-5; D gene uncertain. Looked up from germline, CDR1 is SQVTM and CDR2 is ANQGSEA. Trimming took off 4 bases at V and 2 bases at J, with 9 bases between the two ends. The CDR3 is 13 amino acids. The CDR3 loop is CSVAPGRNQPQHF. The CDR3 DNA is TGCAGCGTTGCTCCGGGTCGCAATCAGCCCCAGCATTTT.

V is TRBV19 and J is TRBJ2-1; TRBD2 matches at 11 bases. This CDR3 contains 18 residues. The V gene's germline CDR1 is LNHDA and CDR2 SQIVND (reference sequence). J was trimmed by 1 base and V by 3 bases; bases with no gene match: 8. CDR3 in DNA: TGTGCCAGTAGTATCGCGGTACTAGCGGGAGTATCCTACAATGAGCAGTTCTTC. Translation: CASSIAVLAGVSYNEQFF.

The chain has TRBV16 and TRBJ2-2, with no clear D. CDR3 length equals 14 residues. CDR1 is KGHSY, CDR2 FQNENV, per germline. V lost 8 bases, J lost 2 bases, and 12 bases lay in between. The CDR3 protein is CASRGMINTGELFF. DNA for the CDR3: TGTGCCAGCCGCGGAATGATAAACACCGGGGAGCTGTTTTTT.

This chain links TRBV3-1 (or the pseudogene TRBV3-2) with TRBJ1-2; possibly TRBD1 for D (5 bases). V lost 4 bases and J 5 bases, leaving 11 bases between the germline ends. The germline V gene has CDR1 LGHDT and CDR2 YNNKEL (reference sequence). This CDR3 comprises 13 residues. CDR3 loop: CASSRETVYGYTF. The CDR3 coding sequence is TGTGCCAGCAGCCGCGAGACAGTTTATGGCTACACCTTC.

The chain is built from TRBV28 and TRBJ2-4; weak D call: TRBD2 (6 bases). Germline V gene lookup returns CDR1 MDHEN and CDR2 SYDVKM. With 5 bases removed from V and 9 bases from J, the gap between germline ends came to 11 bases. This CDR3 comprises 12 residues. CDR3 DNA: TGTGCCAGCAGTAGACTAGAGGGCATTCAGTACTTC. Translating gives CASSRLEGIQYF.

V usage is TRBV11-2 and J usage is TRBJ2-7; possible D gene TRBD2, 7 bases. CDR1 and CDR2 from the germline V gene are SGHAT and FQNNGV. The CDR3 length is 17 residues. V was pared by 0 bases and J by 3 bases, with 18 bases between. The CDR3 region has the DNA TGTGCCAGCAGCTTAGAGATTCCGGGGCGGGGGCTCTACGAGCAGTACTTC. Protein: CASSLEIPGRGLYEQYF.

The chain combines TRBV6-2 or TRBV6-3 with TRBJ1-5; 7 nucleotides agree with TRBD1. The ends lost 2 bases at V and 5 bases at J; junction bases unmatched: 9. CDR3 length: 16 amino acids. CDR1 is MNHEY, CDR2 SVGEGT, per germline. CDR3 protein: CASSYRAGGRDQPQHF. Written as DNA, the CDR3 is TGTGCCAGCAGTTACCGGGCAGGGGGAAGGGATCAGCCCCAGCATTTT.

The chain carries TRBV30 and TRBJ1-1, with 8 bases identical to TRBD1. The ends lost 2 bases at V and 5 bases at J; junction bases unmatched: 10. Germline loops: CDR1 GTSNPN, CDR2 SVGIG (reference sequence). The CDR3 spans 15 residues. CDR3 nucleotide sequence: TGTGCCTGGAGTCATCTGGGAAACAGGGGGACTGAAGCTTTCTTT. It yields the protein CAWSHLGNRGTEAFF.

This clone was seen more than once but under ten times. This sequence joins TRBV6-5 and TRBJ1-4; tentative D call: TRBD1 (5 bases). V lost 5 bases, J lost 6 bases, and 13 bases lay in between. CDR1 is MNHEY, CDR2 SVGAGI, per germline. The CDR3 covers 14 residues. The CDR3 sequence: CASSLRGGDEKLFF. CDR3 nucleotides: TGTGCCAGCAGTCTAAGGGGAGGCGATGAAAAACTGTTTTTT.

The chain combines TRBV6-5 with TRBJ2-7; D gene ambiguous. Germline V lookup: CDR1 MNHEY, CDR2 SVGAGI. CDR3 length equals 13 residues. Trimming removed 8 bases at V and 0 bases at J, with 11 bases between. Written as DNA, the CDR3 is TGTGCCAGCGGTCAGTCGTCCTCCTACGAGCAGTACTTC. It specifies CASGQSSSYEQYF.

Remarks on this clone: Relative to the germline gene, one junction end is altered; a read error may explain this. The chain links TRBV19 to TRBJ2-7; TRBD1 matches at 9 bases. CDR3 length equals 13 residues. The germline V gene has CDR1 LNHDA and CDR2 SQIVND (reference sequence). The CDR3 reads CASSIVMDRGMLF. In DNA form, the CDR3 reads TGTGCCAGTAGTATAGTCATGGACAGGGGAATGCTCTTC.